This T cell receptor (beta chain) comes out of a study of persistence of HIV-infected CD4 T cells. Whole-study context: A median of 8 years of suppressive ART preceded sampling.

The libraries were made with immunoSEQ version 4 in survey mode. Data came from immunoSEQ multiplex PCR; TCRdb stores just in-frame clones and leaves some out. The sample gives roughly 32,000 clones, roughly four fifths of which show up once; over 15% is in the top ten. Details on this clone: The antigen is not known.

The CDR3 extends over 15 amino acids. J lost 5 bases, V lost 3 bases, and 7 bases had no gene match. Germline CDR1 and CDR2: LNHDA and SQIVND (reference sequence). Study-wide points: TCR oligoclonality correlated with proviral oligoclonality in the same sorted populations.

Cells were stimulated with overlapping HIV-1 Gag 15-mer peptides. CD40L/CD69 double-negative CD45RO-high memory CD4+ T cells were collected. This receptor was identified in an adult woman with HIV who was CMV-seropositive. Sequenced material: CD4+ T cells sorted from PBMCs after roughly 18-hour stimulation, taken from a patient who received antiretroviral therapy. This chain connects TRBV19 to TRBJ2-5; TRBD1 matches at 9 bases. The CDR3 DNA is TGTGCCAGTAGTATCGGGACAGGGCTAACGGAGACCCAGTACTTC. Amino acid sequence: CASSIGTGLTETQYF.